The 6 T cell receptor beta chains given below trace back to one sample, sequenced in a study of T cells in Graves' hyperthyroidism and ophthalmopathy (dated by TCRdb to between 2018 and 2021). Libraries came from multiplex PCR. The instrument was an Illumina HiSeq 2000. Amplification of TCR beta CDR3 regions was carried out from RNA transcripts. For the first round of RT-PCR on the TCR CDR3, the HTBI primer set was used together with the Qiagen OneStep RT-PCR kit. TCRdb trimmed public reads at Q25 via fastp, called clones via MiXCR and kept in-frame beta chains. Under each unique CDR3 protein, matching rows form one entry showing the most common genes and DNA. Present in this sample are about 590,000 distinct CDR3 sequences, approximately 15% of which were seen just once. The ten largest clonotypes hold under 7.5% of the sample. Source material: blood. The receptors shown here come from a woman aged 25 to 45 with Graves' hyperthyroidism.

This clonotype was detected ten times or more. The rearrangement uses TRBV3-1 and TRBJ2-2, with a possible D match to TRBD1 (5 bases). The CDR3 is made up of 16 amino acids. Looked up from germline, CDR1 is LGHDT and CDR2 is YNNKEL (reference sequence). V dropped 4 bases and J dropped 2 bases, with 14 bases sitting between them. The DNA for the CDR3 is TGTGCCAGCAGCCGAACAAGTGGACAAAACACCGGGGAGCTGTTTTTT. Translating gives CASSRTSGQNTGELFF.

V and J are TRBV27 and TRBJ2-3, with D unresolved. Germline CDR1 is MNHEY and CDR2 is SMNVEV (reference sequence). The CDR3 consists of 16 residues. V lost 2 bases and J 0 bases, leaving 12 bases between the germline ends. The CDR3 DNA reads TGTGCCAGCAGTTTAGGGTTCGGTTCTAGCACAGATACGCAGTATTTT. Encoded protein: CASSLGFGSSTDTQYF.

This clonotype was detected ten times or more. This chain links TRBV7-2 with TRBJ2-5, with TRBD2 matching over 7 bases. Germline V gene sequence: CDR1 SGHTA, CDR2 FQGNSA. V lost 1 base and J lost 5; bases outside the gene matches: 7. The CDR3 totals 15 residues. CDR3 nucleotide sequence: TGTGCCAGCAGCTTAGGAGGGCGGGAGTGGGAGACCCAGTACTTC. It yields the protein CASSLGGREWETQYF.

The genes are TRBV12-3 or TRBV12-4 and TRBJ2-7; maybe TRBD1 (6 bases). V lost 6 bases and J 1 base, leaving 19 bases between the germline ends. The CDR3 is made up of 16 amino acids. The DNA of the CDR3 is TGTGCCAGCAGCCCAGCGAGACAGGCACTATCCTACGAGCAGTACTTC. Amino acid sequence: CASSPARQALSYEQYF.

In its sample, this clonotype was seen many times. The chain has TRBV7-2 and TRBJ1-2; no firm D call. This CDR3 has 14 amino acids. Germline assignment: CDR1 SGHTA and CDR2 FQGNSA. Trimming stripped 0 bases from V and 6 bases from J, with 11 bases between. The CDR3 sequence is CASSLALSGHGYTF. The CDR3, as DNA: TGTGCCAGCAGCTTAGCGTTATCCGGGCATGGCTACACCTTC.

CDR3 coding DNA: TGTGCCAGCAGCCATTCTCCCTTTCGTTTAGCGGGACTCACAGATACGCAGTATTTT. This translates into CASSHSPFRLAGLTDTQYF. This sequence joins TRBV3-1 and TRBJ2-3; 8 nucleotides align to TRBD2. V gave up 3 bases and J gave up 2 bases; unmatched junction bases: 16. CDR3 length: 19 residues. The germline CDR1 and CDR2 sequences are LGHDT and YNNKEL (reference sequence).